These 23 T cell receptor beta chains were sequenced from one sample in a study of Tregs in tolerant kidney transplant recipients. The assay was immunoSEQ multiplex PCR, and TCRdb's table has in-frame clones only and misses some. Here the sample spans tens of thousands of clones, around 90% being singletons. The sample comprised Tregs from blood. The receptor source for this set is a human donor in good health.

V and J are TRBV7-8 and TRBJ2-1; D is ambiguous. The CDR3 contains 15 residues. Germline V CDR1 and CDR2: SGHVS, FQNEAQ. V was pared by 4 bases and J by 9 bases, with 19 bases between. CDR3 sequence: CASSSVGLGLGEQFF. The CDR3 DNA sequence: TGTGCCAGCAGCTCAGTGGGTCTTGGGCTAGGTGAGCAGTTCTTC.

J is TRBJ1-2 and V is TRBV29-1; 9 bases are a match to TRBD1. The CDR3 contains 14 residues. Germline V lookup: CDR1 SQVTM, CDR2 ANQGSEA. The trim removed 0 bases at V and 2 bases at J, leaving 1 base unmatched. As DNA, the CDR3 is TGCAGCGTTGAAGAACAGGGGGCAAACTATGGCTACACCTTC. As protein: CSVEEQGANYGYTF.

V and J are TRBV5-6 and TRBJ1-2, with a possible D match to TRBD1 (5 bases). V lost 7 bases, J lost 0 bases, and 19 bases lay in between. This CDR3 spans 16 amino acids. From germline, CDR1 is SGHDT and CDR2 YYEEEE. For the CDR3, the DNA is TGTGCCAGCTGTTGGGATGGGGGACGAGCTAACTATGGCTACACCTTC. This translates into CASCWDGGRANYGYTF.

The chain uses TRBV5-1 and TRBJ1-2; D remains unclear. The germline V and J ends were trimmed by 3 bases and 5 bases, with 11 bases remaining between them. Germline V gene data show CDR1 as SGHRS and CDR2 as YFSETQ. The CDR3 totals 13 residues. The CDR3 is CASSSGVRYGYTF. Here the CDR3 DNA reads TGCGCCAGCAGCTCCGGAGTTCGGTATGGCTACACCTTC.

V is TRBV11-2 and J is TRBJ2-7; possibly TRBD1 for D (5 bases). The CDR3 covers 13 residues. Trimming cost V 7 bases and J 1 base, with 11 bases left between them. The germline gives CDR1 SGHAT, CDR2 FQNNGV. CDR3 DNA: TGTGCCAGCACTTGGGCAGGGTCCTACGAGCAGTACTTC. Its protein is CASTWAGSYEQYF.

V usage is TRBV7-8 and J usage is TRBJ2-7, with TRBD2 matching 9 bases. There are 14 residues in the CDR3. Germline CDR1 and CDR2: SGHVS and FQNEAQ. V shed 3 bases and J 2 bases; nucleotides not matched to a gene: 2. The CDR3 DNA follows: TGTGCCAGCAGCTTGCGGGAGGGCCCCTACGAGCAGTACTTC. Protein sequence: CASSLREGPYEQYF.

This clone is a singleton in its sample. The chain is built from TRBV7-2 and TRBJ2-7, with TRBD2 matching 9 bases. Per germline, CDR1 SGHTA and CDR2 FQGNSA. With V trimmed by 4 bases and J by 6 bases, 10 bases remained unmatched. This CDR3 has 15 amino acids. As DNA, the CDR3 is TGTGCCAGCAGCTCCCTTATTGCGGGGGGGCGCGAGCAGTACTTC. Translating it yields CASSSLIAGGREQYF.

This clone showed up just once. DNA for the CDR3: TGTGCCAGCAGTGAATGGAGGACAGGGGGTCTCGCTGAAGCTTTCTTT. Translation: CASSEWRTGGLAEAFF. The V call is TRBV6-1, the J call TRBJ1-1; 10 bases fit TRBD1. CDR1 and CDR2 from the germline V gene are MNHNS and SASEGT. Trimming removed 2 bases from V and 6 bases from J; junction bases left unmatched: 9. The CDR3 covers 16 residues.

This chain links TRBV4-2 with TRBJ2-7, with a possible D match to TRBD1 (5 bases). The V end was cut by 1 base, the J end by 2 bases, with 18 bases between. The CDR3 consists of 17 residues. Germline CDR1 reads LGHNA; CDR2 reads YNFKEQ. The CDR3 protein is CASSQAAGLLMTYEQYF. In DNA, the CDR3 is TGTGCCAGCAGCCAAGCCGCAGGGCTCCTAATGACCTACGAGCAGTACTTC.

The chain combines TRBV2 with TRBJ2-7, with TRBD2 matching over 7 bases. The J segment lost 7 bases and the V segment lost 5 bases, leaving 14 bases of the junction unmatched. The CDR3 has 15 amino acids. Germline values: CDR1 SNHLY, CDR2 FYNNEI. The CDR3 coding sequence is TGTGCCAGCAGTCCCTGGACTAGTATTCCTAGAGAGCAGTACTTC. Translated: CASSPWTSIPREQYF.

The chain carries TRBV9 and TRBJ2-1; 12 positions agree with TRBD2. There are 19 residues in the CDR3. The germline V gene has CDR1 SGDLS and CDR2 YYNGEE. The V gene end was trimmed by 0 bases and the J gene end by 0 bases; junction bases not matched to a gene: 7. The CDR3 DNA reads TGTGCCAGCAGCGTAGAACTAGCGGGGGGCTCGAGCTCCTACAATGAGCAGTTCTTC. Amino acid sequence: CASSVELAGGSSSYNEQFF.

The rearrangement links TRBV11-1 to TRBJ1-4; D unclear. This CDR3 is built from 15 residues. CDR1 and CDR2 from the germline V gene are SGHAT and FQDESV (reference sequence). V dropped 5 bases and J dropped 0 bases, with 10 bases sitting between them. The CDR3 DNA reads TGTGCCAGCAGCCGTACCACAGCAACTAATGAAAAACTGTTTTTT. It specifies CASSRTTATNEKLFF.

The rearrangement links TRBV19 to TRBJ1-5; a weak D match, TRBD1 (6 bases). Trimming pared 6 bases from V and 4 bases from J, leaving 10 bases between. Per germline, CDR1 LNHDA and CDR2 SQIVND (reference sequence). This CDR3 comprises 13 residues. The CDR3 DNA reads TGTGCCAGTAGGGAGGGGGGTAATCAGCCCCAGCATTTT. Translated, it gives CASREGGNQPQHF.

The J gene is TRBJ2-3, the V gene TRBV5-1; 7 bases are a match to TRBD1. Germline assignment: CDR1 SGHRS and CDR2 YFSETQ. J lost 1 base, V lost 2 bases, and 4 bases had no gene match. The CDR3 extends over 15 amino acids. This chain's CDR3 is CASSLQGMGTDTQYF. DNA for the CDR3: TGCGCCAGCAGCTTACAGGGGATGGGCACAGATACGCAGTATTTT.

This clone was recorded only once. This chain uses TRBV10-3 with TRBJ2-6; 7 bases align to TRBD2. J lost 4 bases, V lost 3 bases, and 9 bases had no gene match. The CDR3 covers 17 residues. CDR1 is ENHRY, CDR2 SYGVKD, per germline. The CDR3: CAISEAGRVSGANVLTF. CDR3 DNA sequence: TGTGCCATCAGTGAAGCGGGAAGGGTTTCAGGGGCCAACGTCCTGACTTTC.

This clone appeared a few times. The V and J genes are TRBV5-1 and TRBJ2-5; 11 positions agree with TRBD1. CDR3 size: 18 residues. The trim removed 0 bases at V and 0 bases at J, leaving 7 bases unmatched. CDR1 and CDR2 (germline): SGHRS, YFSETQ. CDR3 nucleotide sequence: TGCGCCAGCAGCTTGGGAGTTGGGACAGGGGGGTACCAAGAGACCCAGTACTTC. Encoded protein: CASSLGVGTGGYQETQYF.

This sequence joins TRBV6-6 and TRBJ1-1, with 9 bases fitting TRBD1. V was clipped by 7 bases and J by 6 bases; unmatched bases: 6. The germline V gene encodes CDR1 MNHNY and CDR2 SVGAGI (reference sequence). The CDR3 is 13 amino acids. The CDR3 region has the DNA TGTGCCAGCACTGGACAGGGGCGCTCTGAAGCTTTCTTT. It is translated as CASTGQGRSEAFF.

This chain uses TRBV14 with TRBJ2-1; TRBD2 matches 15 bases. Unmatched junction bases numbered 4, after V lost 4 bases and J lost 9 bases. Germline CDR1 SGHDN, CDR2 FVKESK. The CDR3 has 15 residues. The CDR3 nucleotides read TGTGCCAGCAGCCGGACTAGCGGGAGGGCCGGTGAGCAGTTCTTC. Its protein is CASSRTSGRAGEQFF.

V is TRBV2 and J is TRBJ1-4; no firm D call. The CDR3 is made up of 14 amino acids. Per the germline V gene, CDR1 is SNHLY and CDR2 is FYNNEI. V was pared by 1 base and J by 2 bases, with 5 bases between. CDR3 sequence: CASSEGRTNEKLFF. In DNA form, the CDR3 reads TGTGCCAGCAGTGAAGGGAGGACTAATGAAAAACTGTTTTTT.

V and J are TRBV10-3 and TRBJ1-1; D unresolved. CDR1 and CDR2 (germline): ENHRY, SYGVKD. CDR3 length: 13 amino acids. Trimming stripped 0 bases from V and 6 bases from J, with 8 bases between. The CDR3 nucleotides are TGTGCCATCAGTGAGTCACTGTGGTCTGAAGCTTTCTTT. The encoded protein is CAISESLWSEAFF.

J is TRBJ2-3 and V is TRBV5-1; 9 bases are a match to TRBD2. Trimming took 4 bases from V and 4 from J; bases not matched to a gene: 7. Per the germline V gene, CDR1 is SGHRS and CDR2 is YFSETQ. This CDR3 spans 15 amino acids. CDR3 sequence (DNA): TGCGCCAGCAGCGGCGCGGGGGGGGCCCCAGATACGCAGTATTTT. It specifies CASSGAGGAPDTQYF.

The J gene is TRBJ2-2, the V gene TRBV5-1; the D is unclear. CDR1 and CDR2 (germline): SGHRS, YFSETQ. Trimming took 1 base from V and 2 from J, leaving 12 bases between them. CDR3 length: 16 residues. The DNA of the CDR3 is TGCGCCAGCAGCTTGCCCCTTTCGACAAACACCGGGGAGCTGTTTTTT. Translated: CASSLPLSTNTGELFF.

In nucleotides, the CDR3 is TGTGCCAGCAGTGACAGGGGCGCGACCTACGAGCAGTACTTC. This sequence encodes CASSDRGATYEQYF. The chain has TRBV6-5 and TRBJ2-7, with 8 bases that match TRBD1. Trimming took 5 bases from V and 2 from J; bases not matched to a gene: 5. The length of the CDR3 is 14 residues. In germline, CDR1 is MNHEY, CDR2 SVGAGI.